These 31 T cell receptor beta chains were sequenced from one sample in a study of T cell responses to AZD1222 COVID-19 vaccine. Produced via immunoSEQ multiplex PCR; TCRdb's table is partial and in-frame only. The table records about 130,000 clones, 85% to 90% of them present only once. The input for sequencing was peripheral blood, taken on day 0 of AZD1222 vaccination. These TCRs come from an adult in good health.

This clone was counted a single time. The V and J genes are TRBV5-1 and TRBJ1-1; 8 nucleotides agree with TRBD1. The CDR3 has 18 amino acids. Germline V gene data show CDR1 as SGHRS and CDR2 as YFSETQ. Trimming at V came to 4 bases and at J to 2 bases, leaving 16 bases not matched to a gene. CDR3 in amino acids: CASSPQGALGGLNTEAFF. The CDR3 DNA follows: TGCGCCAGCAGCCCCCAGGGGGCTCTGGGAGGTCTAAACACTGAAGCTTTCTTT.

A single count supports this clone. The V call is TRBV4-1, the J call TRBJ2-7, with TRBD1 identical over 8 bases. J lost 6 bases, V lost 0 bases, and 10 bases had no gene match. The V gene's germline CDR1 is MGHRA and CDR2 YSYEKL. The CDR3 covers 16 residues. This chain's CDR3 is CASSQEAGGAGPEQYF. The CDR3 nucleotides are TGCGCCAGCAGCCAAGAAGCAGGGGGCGCAGGTCCCGAGCAGTACTTC.

The chain joins TRBV9 to TRBJ1-2, with 10 nucleotides matching TRBD1. The germline CDR1 and CDR2 sequences are SGDLS and YYNGEE. There are 16 residues in the CDR3. Germline trimming cut 3 bases from V and 5 bases from J; bases unmatched to any gene: 10. CDR3 in DNA: TGTGCCAGCAGCGAACACCGGGACAGGGGCCGATATGGCTACACCTTC. It specifies CASSEHRDRGRYGYTF.

This clone was seen once. The chain is built from TRBV5-1 and TRBJ1-1, with D hard to call. The CDR3 is 15 residues long. The germline gives CDR1 SGHRS, CDR2 YFSETQ. Deletions cut 5 bases from V and 1 base from J, with 15 bases between. The DNA for the CDR3 is TGCGCCAGCAGTCTGGGGTCGGGAGGGAACACTGAAGCTTTCTTT. This encodes CASSLGSGGNTEAFF.

The chain links TRBV28 to TRBJ1-1; no clear D gene. The germline V and J ends were trimmed by 5 bases and 11 bases, with 18 bases remaining between them. The CDR3 extends over 13 amino acids. The germline V gene has CDR1 MDHEN and CDR2 SYDVKM. In DNA form, the CDR3 reads TGTGCCAGCAGTCCCCCTGGGCCGAGGGAGGCTTTCTTT. Its translation: CASSPPGPREAFF.

V usage is TRBV6-2 or TRBV6-3 and J usage is TRBJ1-1; D is perhaps TRBD1 (5 bases). The V and J ends lost 3 bases and 0 bases respectively, with 20 bases between them. Germline CDR1 and CDR2: MNHEY and SVGEGT. This CDR3 comprises 18 residues. The CDR3: CASSYRPGPGRMNTEAFF. The CDR3 region has the DNA TGTGCCAGCAGTTATCGCCCGGGCCCGGGACGGATGAACACTGAAGCTTTCTTT.

V usage is TRBV5-6 and J usage is TRBJ1-1; TRBD1 might be the D (5 bases). The CDR3 consists of 15 residues. V was pared by 0 bases and J by 5 bases, with 14 bases between. Germline lookup yields CDR1 SGHDT and CDR2 YYEEEE. The CDR3 sequence: CASSLESGSSTEAFF. The CDR3 nucleotides are TGTGCCAGCAGCTTGGAGTCAGGGTCGAGTACTGAAGCTTTCTTT.

The chain combines TRBV6-5 with TRBJ1-1, with a possible D match to TRBD1 (6 bases). Between the trimmed V and J ends, which lost 6 bases and 1 base, there was a span of 9 bases. CDR1 is MNHEY, CDR2 SVGAGI, per germline. The CDR3 totals 13 residues. CDR3 sequence (DNA): TGTGCCAGCAGGGCAGGGGCGAACACTGAAGCTTTCTTT. Translating gives CASRAGANTEAFF.

DNA of the CDR3: TGTGCCAGCAGCGTCGACAGCGACTATGGCTACACCTTC. Its protein is CASSVDSDYGYTF. The chain links TRBV9 to TRBJ1-2; possible D gene TRBD1, 5 bases. This CDR3 is built from 13 residues. The germline gives CDR1 SGDLS, CDR2 YYNGEE. Trimming shortened V by 2 bases and J by 3 bases, and 8 bases separated the two germline ends.

This chain connects TRBV2 to TRBJ1-4; D gene ambiguous. The CDR3 extends over 11 amino acids. Trimming left V 3 bases short and J 12 bases short, with 8 bases between. Germline CDR1 SNHLY, CDR2 FYNNEI. The CDR3 region is CASSELGELFF. CDR3 coding DNA: TGTGCCAGCAGTGAGTTGGGAGAACTGTTTTTT.

The chain has TRBV6-5 and TRBJ2-5; 9 nucleotides line up with TRBD2. The CDR3 totals 14 residues. V was pared by 7 bases and J by 3 bases, with 6 bases of the junction left unmatched. The germline gives CDR1 MNHEY, CDR2 SVGAGI. CDR3 sequence: CASTPPSGKETQYF. CDR3 DNA: TGTGCCAGCACCCCCCCTAGCGGGAAAGAGACCCAGTACTTC.

This chain connects TRBV28 to TRBJ1-1, with 9 positions matching TRBD1. Germline lookup yields CDR1 MDHEN and CDR2 SYDVKM. V trimming: 8 bases; J trimming: 5 bases; junction bases outside the gene matches: 15. This CDR3 is built from 16 residues. CDR3 sequence: CASLSSRGQGRTEAFF. DNA for the CDR3: TGTGCCAGCCTCTCGTCACGGGGACAGGGCCGTACTGAAGCTTTCTTT.

The chain couples TRBV28 to TRBJ2-1; D may correspond to TRBD1 or TRBD2 (5 bases each). The CDR3 runs to 14 residues. The V and J ends lost 3 bases and 6 bases respectively, with 12 bases between them. Per germline, CDR1 MDHEN and CDR2 SYDVKM. CDR3 nucleotides: TGTGCCAGCAGTTTCTTGGGGGATCTCAATGAGCAGTTCTTC. This gives the protein CASSFLGDLNEQFF. Drawing the rest from reference TRBV28 and TRBJ2-1, the complete variable domain is DVKVTQSSRYLVKRTGEKVFLECVQDMDHENMFWYRQDPGLGLRLIYFSYDVKMKEKGDIPEGYSVSREKKERFSLILESASTNQTSMYLCASSFLGDLNEQFFGPGTRLTVL.

The count of this clone is one. The rearrangement joins TRBV5-8 to TRBJ2-3; D may correspond to TRBD1 or TRBD2 (5 bases each). CDR1 is SGHTS and CDR2 is YDEGEE in the germline V gene. V dropped 1 base and J dropped 0 bases, with 9 bases sitting between them. The CDR3 length is 15 residues. Written as DNA, the CDR3 is TGTGCCAGCAGCTTGAATGGGGGTAGCACAGATACGCAGTATTTT. Amino acids: CASSLNGGSTDTQYF.

This sequence joins TRBV5-5 and TRBJ2-2; no definite D call. With 1 base removed from V and 2 bases from J, the gap between germline ends came to 9 bases. Germline V gene lookup returns CDR1 SGHKS and CDR2 YYEKEE (reference sequence). The CDR3 sequence is 15 residues long. Here the CDR3 reads CASSLSDRNTGELFF. As DNA, the CDR3 is TGTGCCAGCAGCTTGTCGGACCGTAACACCGGGGAGCTGTTTTTT.

This chain uses TRBV10-2 with TRBJ2-2; D is unresolved. This CDR3 spans 12 amino acids. Germline V gene data show CDR1 as WSHSY and CDR2 as SAAADI. Trimming shortened V by 7 bases and J by 4 bases, and 7 bases separated the two germline ends. The CDR3 loop is CASTGGTGELFF. For the CDR3, the DNA is TGCGCCAGCACAGGTGGCACCGGGGAGCTGTTTTTT.

The CDR3 region is CASSLAGTSSGNTIYF. The DNA of the CDR3 is TGTGCCAGCAGCCTGGCTGGGACAAGCTCTGGAAACACCATATATTTT. The genes are TRBV11-1 and TRBJ1-3, with D maybe TRBD1 (6 bases). The CDR3 contains 16 residues. V lost 5 bases to trimming and J lost 0 bases, with 14 bases between them. Germline values: CDR1 SGHAT, CDR2 FQDESV (reference sequence).

DNA for the CDR3: TGTGCCAGCAGCGAGGGACGGTCCCTAGGAAGGGCTTTCTTT. Translating gives CASSEGRSLGRAFF. The genes are TRBV9 and TRBJ1-1, with D possibly being TRBD1 (5 bases). The germline V gene encodes CDR1 SGDLS and CDR2 YYNGEE. This CDR3 spans 14 amino acids. V was cut by 3 bases and J by 11 bases, with 20 bases left in between.

This clone was seen a single time. The CDR3 region is CASSRDRGPNTEAFF. The CDR3 DNA reads TGTGCCAGCAGCAGAGACAGGGGTCCAAACACTGAAGCTTTCTTT. V and J are TRBV7-2 and TRBJ1-1; 8 bases map to TRBD1. The trim removed 5 bases at V and 2 bases at J, leaving 7 bases unmatched. The CDR3 is made up of 15 amino acids. The germline V gene encodes CDR1 SGHTA and CDR2 FQGNSA. The variable domain in full, completed from reference TRBV7-2 and TRBJ1-1, reads GAGVSQSPSNKVTEKGKDVELRCDPISGHTALYWYRQSLGQGLEFLIYFQGNSAPDKSGLPSDRFSAERTGGSVSTLTIQRTQQEDSAVYLCASSRDRGPNTEAFFGQGTRLTVV.

This clone was detected a few times. This chain links TRBV30 with TRBJ1-5; D is ambiguous. The germline V and J ends were trimmed by 1 base and 3 bases, with 4 bases remaining between them. The CDR3 totals 12 residues. Germline values: CDR1 GTSNPN, CDR2 SVGIG (reference sequence). The CDR3 loop is CAWSDTNQPQHF. CDR3 nucleotide sequence: TGTGCCTGGAGTGATACCAATCAGCCCCAGCATTTT.

The chain uses TRBV5-6 and TRBJ1-6; TRBD1 matches 7 bases. Germline V gene lookup returns CDR1 SGHDT and CDR2 YYEEEE. Trimming cost V 6 bases and J 12 bases; bases outside gene matches: 9. The CDR3 length is 13 residues. The CDR3: CASNKRTGLPLHF. In nucleotides, the CDR3 is TGTGCCAGCAATAAACGGACAGGATTACCCCTCCACTTT.

The chain has TRBV25-1 and TRBJ1-4; D possibly corresponds to TRBD1 (5 bases). Trimming removed 5 bases from V and 4 bases from J, with 23 bases in between. Per germline, CDR1 MGHDK and CDR2 SYGVNS. This CDR3 comprises 18 residues. The CDR3 is CASSLHRLGQLYNEKLFF. CDR3 DNA: TGTGCCAGCAGTCTACACCGTTTGGGGCAGCTTTATAATGAAAAACTGTTTTTT.

The chain recombines TRBV6-5 with TRBJ1-6; a weak D match, TRBD1 (5 bases). Trimming removed 3 bases from V and 10 bases from J, with 13 bases in between. Germline CDR1 reads MNHEY; CDR2 reads SVGAGI. This CDR3 contains 14 residues. For the CDR3, the DNA is TGTGCCAGCAGTTATGTCAGGGAGTCCTCACCCCTCCACTTT. Protein: CASSYVRESSPLHF.

The chain recombines TRBV7-8 with TRBJ2-1; possible D gene TRBD2, 5 bases. Per germline, CDR1 SGHVS and CDR2 FQNEAQ. The CDR3 covers 13 residues. Trimming took off 0 bases at V and 7 bases at J, with 7 bases between the two ends. The CDR3: CASSLARGNEQFF. CDR3 sequence (DNA): TGTGCCAGCAGCTTAGCGAGAGGGAATGAGCAGTTCTTC.

The chain joins TRBV7-8 to TRBJ1-4; 7 bases line up with TRBD1. Germline V gene lookup returns CDR1 SGHVS and CDR2 FQNEAQ. The CDR3 totals 15 residues. The V segment lost 0 bases and the J segment 8 bases; nucleotides outside the gene matches: 6. CDR3 in DNA: TGTGCCAGCAGCTTAGCCGCGGGACAGTTGGAAAAACTGTTTTTT. This encodes CASSLAAGQLEKLFF.

The genes are TRBV5-6 and TRBJ2-2; 9 nucleotides align to TRBD1. V lost 5 bases and J lost 5; bases outside the gene matches: 7. In germline, CDR1 is SGHDT, CDR2 YYEEEE. The CDR3 has 15 residues. The CDR3 spells CASSAGTGTTGELFF. The DNA of the CDR3 is TGTGCCAGCAGTGCCGGGACAGGGACGACCGGGGAGCTGTTTTTT.

The J gene is TRBJ1-1, the V gene TRBV7-2, with D perhaps TRBD1 (6 bases). V lost 0 bases and J 3 bases, leaving 14 bases between the germline ends. Germline V CDR1 and CDR2: SGHTA, FQGNSA. CDR3 length: 16 residues. The chain's CDR3 is CASSLAGAGSHTEAFF. The CDR3 nucleotides read TGTGCCAGCAGCTTAGCGGGGGCAGGGTCGCACACTGAAGCTTTCTTT.

The chain recombines TRBV15 with TRBJ1-2; D is unresolved. V shed 5 bases and J shed 4 bases, with 8 bases lying between them. Germline V gives CDR1 LNHNV, CDR2 YYDKDF (reference sequence). The CDR3 extends over 12 amino acids. The CDR3 nucleotides are TGTGCCACCAGCGGGGTCCCCTATGGCTACACCTTC. Its protein is CATSGVPYGYTF.

The rearrangement joins TRBV7-2 to TRBJ1-1; no definite D call. Germline V gene lookup returns CDR1 SGHTA and CDR2 FQGNSA. The CDR3 has 12 amino acids. V was cut by 1 base and J by 3 bases, with 3 bases left in between. This chain's CDR3 is CASSLDDTEAFF. CDR3 sequence (DNA): TGTGCCAGCAGCTTAGACGACACTGAAGCTTTCTTT.

The CDR3 coding sequence is TGCGCCAGCAGCTTGAGTCTGGGACAGGGGATCACTGAAGCTTTCTTT. Protein: CASSLSLGQGITEAFF. The V and J genes are TRBV5-1 and TRBJ1-1; 10 bases agree with TRBD1. CDR3 size: 16 residues. With V trimmed by 1 base and J by 4 bases, 7 bases remained unmatched. In germline, CDR1 is SGHRS, CDR2 YFSETQ.

Only one count was recorded for this clone. The V gene is TRBV3-1 (or the pseudogene TRBV3-2), the J gene TRBJ1-4; TRBD1 might be the D (6 bases). V was cut by 1 base and J by 5 bases, with 14 bases left in between. Per germline, CDR1 LGHDT and CDR2 YNNKEL (reference sequence). The CDR3 sequence is 16 residues long. The CDR3 DNA sequence: TGTGCCAGCAGCCAAGGGCCTCCAGGGGAGAATGAAAAACTGTTTTTT. This codes for CASSQGPPGENEKLFF.